The present entry profiles one T cell receptor (beta chain) with its context. TCRdb keeps only in-frame clones here, not all; method: immunoSEQ multiplex PCR. The data contain about 36,000 clones, over 85% of them singletons. Time point: recipient sample about 28 days before transplant, after cytoreduction. This sample is part of a study of T cell clonotyping in hematopoietic cell transplantation. The clonotype comes from a middle-aged man with chronic myeloid leukemia. Some clones in this sample may be carry-over from other donors' samples. This specimen was peripheral blood mononuclear cells, taken before stem cell transplant.

CDR3 residues: CASKAGQEYYEQYF. The CDR3 nucleotides read TGTGCCAGCAAGGCCGGACAGGAGTACTACGAGCAGTACTTC. The chain has TRBV2 and TRBJ2-7; 7 nucleotides match TRBD1. This CDR3 has 14 residues. V lost 7 bases, J lost 3 bases, and 9 bases stayed unmatched. CDR1 and CDR2 from the germline V gene are SNHLY and FYNNEI.